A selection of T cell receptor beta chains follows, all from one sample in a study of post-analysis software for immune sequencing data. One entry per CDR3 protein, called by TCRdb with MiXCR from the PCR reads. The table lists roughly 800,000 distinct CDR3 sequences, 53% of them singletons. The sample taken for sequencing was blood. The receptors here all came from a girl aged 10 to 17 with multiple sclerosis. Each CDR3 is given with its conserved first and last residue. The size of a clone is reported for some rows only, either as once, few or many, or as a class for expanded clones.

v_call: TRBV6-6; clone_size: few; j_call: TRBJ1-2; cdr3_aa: CASSSIYGYTF
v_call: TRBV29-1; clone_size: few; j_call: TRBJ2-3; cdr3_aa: CSVVQGWGTDTQYF
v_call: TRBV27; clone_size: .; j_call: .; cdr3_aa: CASSSGGGAETQYF
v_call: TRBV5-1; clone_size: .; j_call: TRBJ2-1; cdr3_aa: CASILTSGGCNEQFF
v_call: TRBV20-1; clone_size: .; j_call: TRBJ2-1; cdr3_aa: CSARDLGLAGGSRYNEQFF
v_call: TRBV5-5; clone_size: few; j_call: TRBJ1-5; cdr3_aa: CASSFLVGSNQPQHF
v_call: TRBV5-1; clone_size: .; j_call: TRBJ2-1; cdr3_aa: CASSKPSKSSYNEQFF
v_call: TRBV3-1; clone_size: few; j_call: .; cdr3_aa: CASSRVGLVTIQYF
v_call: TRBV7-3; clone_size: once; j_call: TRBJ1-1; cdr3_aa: CASSLDAVNTEAFF
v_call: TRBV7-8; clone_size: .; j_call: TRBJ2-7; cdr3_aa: CASSLRGAIYEQYF
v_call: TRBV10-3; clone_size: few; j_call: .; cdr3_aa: CAISESGGQRHEQYF
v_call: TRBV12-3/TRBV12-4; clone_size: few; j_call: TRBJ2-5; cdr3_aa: CASSLDLRTRTQYF
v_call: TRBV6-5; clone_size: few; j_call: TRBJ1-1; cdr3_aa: CASSRTGGGGTEAFF
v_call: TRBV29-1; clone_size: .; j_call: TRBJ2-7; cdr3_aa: CSATSGLASYEQYF
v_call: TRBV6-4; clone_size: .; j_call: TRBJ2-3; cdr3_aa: CASSRLAGYSTDTQYF
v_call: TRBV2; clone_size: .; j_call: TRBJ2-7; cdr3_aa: CASSVPGIRVDEQYF
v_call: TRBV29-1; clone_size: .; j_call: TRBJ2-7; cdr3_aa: CSVGQRFYEQYF
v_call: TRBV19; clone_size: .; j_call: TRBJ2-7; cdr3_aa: CASSIGLTYEQYF
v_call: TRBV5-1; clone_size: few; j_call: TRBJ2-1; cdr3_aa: CASASKQGGRNEQFF
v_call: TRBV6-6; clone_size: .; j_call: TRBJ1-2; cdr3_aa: CASSRDNKGYGYTF
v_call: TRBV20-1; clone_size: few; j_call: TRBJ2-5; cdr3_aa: CSASGLAGDRETQYF
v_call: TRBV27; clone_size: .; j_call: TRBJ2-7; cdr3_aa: CASSHGAPYEQYF
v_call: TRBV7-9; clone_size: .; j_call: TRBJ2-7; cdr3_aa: CASTRDSATYEQYF
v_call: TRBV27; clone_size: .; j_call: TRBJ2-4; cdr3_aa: CASAPMTELAKNIQYF
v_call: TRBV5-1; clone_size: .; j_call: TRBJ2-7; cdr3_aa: CASSLPDTYEQYF
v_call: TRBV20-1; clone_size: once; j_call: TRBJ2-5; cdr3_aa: CSARPPGRGHQETQYF
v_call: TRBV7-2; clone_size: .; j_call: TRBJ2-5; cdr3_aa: CASSLGGRGSFYQETQYF
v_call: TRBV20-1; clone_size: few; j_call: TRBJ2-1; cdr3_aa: CSALRGPIYNEQFF
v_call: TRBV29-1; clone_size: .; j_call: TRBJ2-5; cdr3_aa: CSVAPPGGLETQYF